The T cell receptor (beta chain) described here comes from a study of T-cell memory formation after mild COVID-19 (dated by TCRdb to about 2021). With respect to the entire study: Most TCR sequence clusters were specific to one of the two donors. Two young, previously healthy adult volunteers, one female and one male, were included in the cohort. In two donors, T-cell clones that expanded and contracted after mild COVID-19 were followed by sequencing TCRalpha and TCRbeta repertoires longitudinally. The investigation overall reported the following: Some responding clones were found in pre-infection memory, which suggests that pre-existing cross-reactive memory T cells took part in the SARS-CoV-2 response. Contracting CD4+ clones appeared mostly in the CM and EM memory subsets, whereas CD8+ clones were enriched in EMRA. Clones contracting from day 15 to 85 had balanced CD4/CD8 phenotypes, while a second wave expanding from day 15 to 37 was biased towards CD4+. Only a couple of mild cases were covered by the study, and larger cohorts that include severe cases with pre-infection samples were considered necessary. Whether the second-wave clones peaking on day 37 were SARS-CoV-2 specific was not confirmed.

Ficoll-Paque density gradient centrifugation was the method used to isolate PBMCs. TCRdb records Illumina NovaSeq 6000 as the sequencer. Using 5'RACE with constant-segment primers, TCRalpha and TCRbeta cDNA libraries were constructed, with sample barcodes and unique molecular identifiers added in the process. Trizol reagent was used to extract RNA from every sample. The libraries were amplified in two PCR steps, and the second step added a second sample barcode and Illumina TruSeq adapters. Sequencing of the libraries was done on an Illumina NovaSeq, producing 2 x 150 bp paired-end reads. Per the original workflow: With migec v1.2.7, reads were demultiplexed and then collapsed into UMI-guided consensus sequences. Using mixcr v2.1.11, UMI consensuses were aligned to TRA and TRB V and J templates and then assembled into clonotypes. A clonotype was counted as expanded or contracted only when both edgeR and NoisET called the clonotype significant, with the noise models trained on biological replicates. For edgeR calls, a false discovery rate-adjusted p below 0.01 and a log2 fold-change threshold of 1 were applied. PCA with hierarchical clustering of max-normalized trajectories of the 1000 most abundant clonotypes was used as exploratory dynamics analysis. The CD4 or CD8 phenotype of responding clones was assigned using the separately sequenced CD4+ and CD8+ repertoires. The public reads were run again by TCRdb, first through fastp at Q25 and then through MiXCR, and only productive beta chains were kept. Each CDR3 protein appears once, grouped with its most common genes and DNA. TCRdb assigned the V and J calls; the authors' analysis was not used. The sample has about 160,000 distinct CDR3 sequences on record, around 30% of them singletons. The top ten clones comprise around 12% of the sample.

This clonotype occurred a few times. This receptor's antigen is unknown. No much larger clone exists at a distance of one base, and base qualities are not known. The CDR3 spans 19 residues, from the cysteine through the phenylalanine. Here the CDR3 DNA is all that survives: 57 bases in frame from base 1. The germline V gene specifies SGHTA as CDR1 and FQGNSA as CDR2. The V end loses 5 bases and the J end loses 5 bases, and a stretch of 28 bases separates them. The chain uses TRBV7-2 and TRBJ1-5; the best D guess is TRBD1, with 5 bases matching. This clonotype originated in an adult woman who had mild COVID-19 (a few samples of this study predate the infection). The sample titles of this study are shuffled in the database, so cell type and time point are left out; the donor was told from shared clones. The specimen sequenced was PBMCs or a T cell subset sorted from them (not recorded which). The DNA sequence is TGTGCCAGCAGCCCCAGTGATGTAGACAGTCCCTATAACTATCAGCCCCAGCATTTT. This encodes CASSPSDVDSPYNYQPQHF.